This TCR beta chain was retrieved from a study of cytomegalovirus exposure and HLA in healthy donors. Regarding the study as a whole: The authors listed roughly 150 TCR beta chains as cytomegalovirus-associated.

TCRdb's table, derived via immunoSEQ multiplex PCR, lists solely in-frame clones and lacks some. The data contain 250,000 or so clones, approximately 84% of them singletons. CDR3 length: 18 residues. Trimming removed 0 bases at V and 3 bases at J, with 21 bases between. In germline, CDR1 is LGHNA, CDR2 YSLEER. Concerning this clone: The target antigen is unknown.

This TCR was sampled from a man aged 18 to 30 in good health and CMV-seropositive. The V gene is TRBV4-3, the J gene TRBJ2-7, with D perhaps matching TRBD2 (7 bases). Sequencing was performed on PBMCs. CDR3 coding DNA: TGCGCCAGCAGCCAAGATCTGGTAGGGGGGGGCGGATACTACGAGCAGTACTTC. Its protein is CASSQDLVGGGGYYEQYF.